The subject of this entry is one T cell receptor beta chain. The record originates from a study of T cells in Graves' hyperthyroidism and ophthalmopathy. The study defined stable Graves' hyperthyroidism as no ophthalmopathy progression within 18 months. Researchers took RNA transcripts and amplified the TCR beta CDR3 regions from them. The HTBI primer set was used in a first-round RT-PCR of the TCR CDR3. TCRdb re-called the multiplex PCR reads through MiXCR, storing one row per CDR3 protein. The sample carries some 560,000 distinct CDR3 sequences, about 15% recorded once. This CDR3 region has 15 residues. The germline CDR1 and CDR2 sequences are SGDLS and YYNGEE. Trimming shortened V by 3 bases and J by 3 bases, and 15 bases separated the two germline ends.

This TCR was sampled from a woman in her 40s with Graves' hyperthyroidism. J is TRBJ1-1 and V is TRBV9; no clear D. The sample was blood. The CDR3: CASSAHNELDTEAFF. The CDR3 region has the DNA TGTGCCAGCAGCGCCCATAATGAGTTGGACACTGAAGCTTTCTTT.